Listed below are T cell receptor beta chains from one sample, sequenced in a study of tumor-infiltrating lymphocytes in primary liver carcinoma. TCRdb ran MiXCR on the multiplex PCR reads and lists one entry per CDR3 protein. The sample lists about 37,000 distinct CDR3 sequences; approximately 71% were seen once. Input material: tumor-adjacent normal liver tissue. These receptors all stem from a middle-aged man with primary liver carcinoma and hepatitis B virus infection. The CDR3 runs from the conserved cysteine through the conserved F or W. Each record gives: J gene, V gene, clone size, D gene, CDR3 DNA, CDR3 protein. The D gene is left open where the match is weak. Size values are once, few and many counts, or a class for expanded clones, and some rows have none.

J gene: TRBJ2-2; V gene: TRBV29-1; clone size: NA; D gene: NA; CDR3 DNA: TGCAGCGTTGATTCAAGAGTGAACACCGGGGAGCTGTTTTTT; CDR3 protein: CSVDSRVNTGELFF
J gene: TRBJ2-5; V gene: TRBV29-1; clone size: NA; D gene: TRBD1; CDR3 DNA: TGCAGCGTTGGAGCGCACAGGGGGCGAGCAGAGACTCAGTACTTC; CDR3 protein: CSVGAHRGRAETQYF
J gene: TRBJ2-1; V gene: TRBV5-1; clone size: once; D gene: TRBD2; CDR3 DNA: TGCGCCAGCAGCTCGACGGGACTAGTTGGGCAGTTCTTC; CDR3 protein: CASSSTGLVGQFF
J gene: TRBJ2-6; V gene: TRBV6-5; clone size: NA; D gene: NA; CDR3 DNA: TGTGCCAGCCGACCCTGGGCAGGGCCCTTATCTGGGGCCAACGTCCTGACATTC; CDR3 protein: CASRPWAGPLSGANVLTF
J gene: TRBJ2-7; V gene: TRBV4-1; clone size: NA; D gene: NA; CDR3 DNA: TGCGCCAGTTGCCAAGAGACCCCTGTTGACGAGCAGTACTTC; CDR3 protein: CASCQETPVDEQYF
J gene: TRBJ2-1; V gene: TRBV5-8; clone size: NA; D gene: TRBD1; CDR3 DNA: TGTGCCAGCAGCAAGACAGGGTCTCCCAACAATGTGCAGTTCTTC; CDR3 protein: CASSKTGSPNNVQFF
J gene: TRBJ2-3; V gene: TRBV6-1; clone size: NA; D gene: NA; CDR3 DNA: TGTGCCAGCATGATGGGCAGGAGGGCGGATACGCAGTATTTT; CDR3 protein: CASMMGRRADTQYF
J gene: TRBJ1-5; V gene: TRBV6-2/TRBV6-3; clone size: NA; D gene: NA; CDR3 DNA: TGTGCCAGCACCCAACGGATGACTGGCAATCAGCCCCGGCATTTT; CDR3 protein: CASTQRMTGNQPRHF
J gene: TRBJ1-2; V gene: TRBV6-5; clone size: NA; D gene: NA; CDR3 DNA: TGTGCCAGCAGACCCGTGACGGCTGAGTCGGGCTACACCTTC; CDR3 protein: CASRPVTAESGYTF
J gene: TRBJ2-5; V gene: TRBV15; clone size: NA; D gene: NA; CDR3 DNA: TGTGCCACTAGCGGAGGGAGTCGGGACATGGCCCAAGAGACCCAGTACTTC; CDR3 protein: CATSGGSRDMAQETQYF
J gene: TRBJ2-7; V gene: TRBV6-2/TRBV6-3; clone size: NA; D gene: TRBD2; CDR3 DNA: TGTGCCAGCAGCCTTATGGTAGCGGGGTCCTACGAGCAGTACTTC; CDR3 protein: CASSLMVAGSYEQYF
J gene: TRBJ2-6; V gene: TRBV10-2; clone size: NA; D gene: NA; CDR3 DNA: TGCTCCAGTTACAGCTTTGGGGCCAACGTCCTGACTTTC; CDR3 protein: CSSYSFGANVLTF
J gene: TRBJ1-2; V gene: TRBV16; clone size: NA; D gene: NA; CDR3 DNA: TGTGCCAGCAGCCAGTCGGTAACGAGGTATGGCTACACCTTC; CDR3 protein: CASSQSVTRYGYTF
J gene: TRBJ2-7; V gene: TRBV18; clone size: NA; D gene: TRBD1; CDR3 DNA: TGTGCCAGCTCATCTAAACAGGGGCTCGAAGAGCAGTACTTC; CDR3 protein: CASSSKQGLEEQYF
J gene: TRBJ2-7; V gene: TRBV30; clone size: many; D gene: TRBD2; CDR3 DNA: TGTGCCTCCAGCGGGAGGCACCTCTCCGAGCAGTACTTC; CDR3 protein: CASSGRHLSEQYF
J gene: TRBJ2-6; V gene: TRBV11-2; clone size: NA; D gene: NA; CDR3 DNA: TGTGTCAGCAGCATGGGGGGAGACACGGGCATTTCACTCTCTGGGGCCAACGTCCTGACTTTC; CDR3 protein: CVSSMGGDTGISLSGANVLTF
J gene: TRBJ2-2; V gene: TRBV11-1; clone size: NA; D gene: NA; CDR3 DNA: TGTGCCAGCAGCATAGGGCCTACCGGGGAGCTGTTTTTT; CDR3 protein: CASSIGPTGELFF
J gene: TRBJ1-1; V gene: TRBV18; clone size: many; D gene: NA; CDR3 DNA: TGTGCCAGCTCACCCCTACCCCTGGGGGCGAACACTGAAGCTTTCTTT; CDR3 protein: CASSPLPLGANTEAFF
J gene: TRBJ2-2; V gene: TRBV7-3; clone size: many; D gene: NA; CDR3 DNA: TGTGCCAGCAGCTTAGATCCTCACACCGGGGAGCTGTTTTTT; CDR3 protein: CASSLDPHTGELFF
J gene: TRBJ2-1; V gene: TRBV29-1; clone size: NA; D gene: NA; CDR3 DNA: TGCGGCGTTGTACCGAGCTTCAGCTACAATGGGCAGTTCTTC; CDR3 protein: CGVVPSFSYNGQFF
J gene: TRBJ2-6; V gene: TRBV6-1; clone size: NA; D gene: NA; CDR3 DNA: TGTGCCAGCAGTGAGCAGCCCAAGGCTGGGGCCAACGCCCTGACTTTC; CDR3 protein: CASSEQPKAGANALTF
J gene: TRBJ1-1; V gene: TRBV11-2; clone size: NA; D gene: NA; CDR3 DNA: TGTGCCAGAAGCTCACATACAGGGTATAGTGTTTTCTTT; CDR3 protein: CARSSHTGYSVFF
J gene: TRBJ1-1; V gene: TRBV6-1; clone size: NA; D gene: TRBD1; CDR3 DNA: TGTGCCAGCAGTGAAGCGACAGGGGACGGACGTAATGAAGCTTTCTTT; CDR3 protein: CASSEATGDGRNEAFF
J gene: TRBJ2-7; V gene: TRBV5-1; clone size: NA; D gene: TRBD1; CDR3 DNA: TGCGCCAACAGCATGGACAGGGGGCACGAGCAGTACTTC; CDR3 protein: CANSMDRGHEQYF
J gene: TRBJ2-7; V gene: TRBV7-8; clone size: NA; D gene: TRBD2; CDR3 DNA: TGTGCCTACAGCCCTCGGACTTGCGGGAGTATGAGCTCCTACGAGCAGTACTTC; CDR3 protein: CAYSPRTCGSMSSYEQYF
J gene: TRBJ2-7; V gene: TRBV4-3; clone size: NA; D gene: NA; CDR3 DNA: TGCGTCAGCAGCCGAGAATACGGGAGTAACTACGAGCAGTACTTC; CDR3 protein: CVSSREYGSNYEQYF
J gene: TRBJ2-1; V gene: TRBV6-1; clone size: many; D gene: NA; CDR3 DNA: TGTGCCAGCAGTGACGGGTACAATGAGCAGTTCTTC; CDR3 protein: CASSDGYNEQFF
J gene: TRBJ2-2; V gene: TRBV6-5; clone size: NA; D gene: NA; CDR3 DNA: TGTGGCAGCAGTTACATGGTGGACACCGGGGAGCTGTTTTTT; CDR3 protein: CGSSYMVDTGELFF
J gene: TRBJ2-3; V gene: TRBV6-2/TRBV6-3; clone size: NA; D gene: NA; CDR3 DNA: TGTGCCAGCAGTCGGGGCGGCGCTGAAGATACGCAGTATTTT; CDR3 protein: CASSRGGAEDTQYF
J gene: TRBJ1-3; V gene: TRBV6-6; clone size: NA; D gene: TRBD1; CDR3 DNA: TGTGCCAGCAGCCGGCAATCCCAGGGGGTCCAAAACACCATATATTTT; CDR3 protein: CASSRQSQGVQNTIYF
J gene: TRBJ2-5; V gene: TRBV28; clone size: many; D gene: NA; CDR3 DNA: TGTGCCAGCAGCACCCTGACTGGAAAAGAGACCCAGTACTTC; CDR3 protein: CASSTLTGKETQYF
J gene: TRBJ2-1; V gene: TRBV11-2; clone size: once; D gene: NA; CDR3 DNA: TGTGCCAGCAGCTTCAGGGCAGGGGGGCGCTTTAATGAGCAGTTCTTC; CDR3 protein: CASSFRAGGRFNEQFF
J gene: TRBJ1-5; V gene: TRBV28; clone size: NA; D gene: NA; CDR3 DNA: TGTGCCAGCAGTTTCCAGGGAACTATTCAGCCCCAGCATTTC; CDR3 protein: CASSFQGTIQPQHF
J gene: TRBJ1-5; V gene: TRBV5-1; clone size: NA; D gene: NA; CDR3 DNA: TGCGCAAACAGCGAGGGAGGGGGCAATCAGCCCCAGCATTTT; CDR3 protein: CANSEGGGNQPQHF
J gene: TRBJ2-1; V gene: TRBV4-2; clone size: NA; D gene: TRBD1; CDR3 DNA: TGTGTCAGCAGCCACGCCGGGGGACAGGGGAACAATAGGCAGTTCTTC; CDR3 protein: CVSSHAGGQGNNRQFF
J gene: TRBJ2-7; V gene: TRBV6-1; clone size: NA; D gene: TRBD2; CDR3 DNA: TGTGCCAGCAGTGCTTCGTCCAGCGGGAGTTACGAGCAGTACTTC; CDR3 protein: CASSASSSGSYEQYF
J gene: TRBJ2-1; V gene: TRBV11-1; clone size: NA; D gene: NA; CDR3 DNA: TGTGCCAGCAGCATAGGAAAGGCTAGCTGGGCCTCACAGTTCGGCAATGAGCAGTTCTTC; CDR3 protein: CASSIGKASWASQFGNEQFF
J gene: TRBJ2-5; V gene: TRBV29-1; clone size: few; D gene: NA; CDR3 DNA: TGCAGCCTTAGGGATTGTCAAGAGACCCAGTACTTC; CDR3 protein: CSLRDCQETQYF
J gene: TRBJ1-2; V gene: TRBV11-1; clone size: NA; D gene: NA; CDR3 DNA: TGTGTCAGCAGCTTGACAGGTACCTCGTATGGCTACACCTTC; CDR3 protein: CVSSLTGTSYGYTF
J gene: TRBJ2-1; V gene: TRBV6-4; clone size: NA; D gene: TRBD2; CDR3 DNA: TGTGCCAGCAGTGACGGGACTAGTGGGAGCAATGACCAGTTCTTC; CDR3 protein: CASSDGTSGSNDQFF
J gene: TRBJ1-2; V gene: TRBV28; clone size: NA; D gene: NA; CDR3 DNA: TGTGCCAGCAGTTCCCTCGCTGACCCGGGGTATGGCTACGGCTTC; CDR3 protein: CASSSLADPGYGYGF
J gene: TRBJ2-1; V gene: TRBV6-2/TRBV6-3; clone size: NA; D gene: TRBD2; CDR3 DNA: TGTGCCAGCAGTTACCGGACTAGCGGGGATGAGCAATTCTTC; CDR3 protein: CASSYRTSGDEQFF
J gene: TRBJ1-1; V gene: TRBV11-3; clone size: NA; D gene: NA; CDR3 DNA: TGTGCCAGCAGCTTAGGGCCTTCGAGCACTGAAGCTTTCTTC; CDR3 protein: CASSLGPSSTEAFF
J gene: TRBJ2-1; V gene: TRBV7-9; clone size: NA; D gene: TRBD2; CDR3 DNA: TGTGCCAGCAGTTCTAGCGGGACGGCTAATGACCAGTTCTTC; CDR3 protein: CASSSSGTANDQFF
J gene: TRBJ1-1; V gene: TRBV6-1; clone size: medium-sized; D gene: TRBD1; CDR3 DNA: TGTGCCAGCAATCACGGACAGGGAGGCACTGAAGCTTTCTTT; CDR3 protein: CASNHGQGGTEAFF
J gene: TRBJ2-3; V gene: TRBV10-3; clone size: many; D gene: TRBD2; CDR3 DNA: TGTGCCTCCCGGGGGGTAAGGACCGATACGCAGTATTTT; CDR3 protein: CASRGVRTDTQYF
J gene: TRBJ1-5; V gene: TRBV28; clone size: NA; D gene: TRBD1; CDR3 DNA: TGTGCCAGCAGCGTGAGACCCACAGGGGGCTGGGGTGAGTCCCAGCATTTT; CDR3 protein: CASSVRPTGGWGESQHF
J gene: TRBJ2-1; V gene: TRBV6-2/TRBV6-3; clone size: NA; D gene: TRBD2; CDR3 DNA: TGTGCCAGCAGGACTAGCAGGAGAATTGAGCAGTTCTTC; CDR3 protein: CASRTSRRIEQFF
J gene: TRBJ2-1; V gene: TRBV30; clone size: NA; D gene: TRBD2; CDR3 DNA: TGTGACTGGAGTTGGCTGGCGGGAGTGGGGGATGAGCAGTTCTTC; CDR3 protein: CDWSWLAGVGDEQFF
J gene: TRBJ2-7; V gene: TRBV5-6; clone size: once; D gene: TRBD2; CDR3 DNA: TGTGCCAGCAGCCAAGGACTAGCGGGAGTCGCCAACTCCCACGAGCAGTACTTC; CDR3 protein: CASSQGLAGVANSHEQYF
J gene: TRBJ2-6; V gene: TRBV11-2; clone size: NA; D gene: NA; CDR3 DNA: TGTGCCAGCAGCATGGGGGGAGACAGGGACATTTCCCTCTATGGGGCCAACGCCCTGACTTTC; CDR3 protein: CASSMGGDRDISLYGANALTF
J gene: TRBJ1-2; V gene: TRBV6-1; clone size: few; D gene: NA; CDR3 DNA: TGTGCCAGCAGTGATTGGACAAGATCTAACTATGGCTACACCTTC; CDR3 protein: CASSDWTRSNYGYTF
J gene: TRBJ1-5; V gene: TRBV7-8; clone size: NA; D gene: NA; CDR3 DNA: TGTGCCAGCAGCTTAGATCCCCAGGGGAATCAGCCAGCATTT; CDR3 protein: CASSLDPQGNQPAF
J gene: TRBJ2-3; V gene: TRBV20-1; clone size: NA; D gene: NA; CDR3 DNA: TGCAGTGTATCCCAGCCCACAGATACGCAGTATTTT; CDR3 protein: CSVSQPTDTQYF
J gene: TRBJ2-1; V gene: TRBV6-6; clone size: NA; D gene: TRBD2; CDR3 DNA: TGTGCCAGTAGTTACGAAGCGGGAGACAATGAGCTGTTCTTC; CDR3 protein: CASSYEAGDNELFF
J gene: TRBJ2-2; V gene: TRBV11-2; clone size: few; D gene: TRBD1; CDR3 DNA: TGTGCCAGCGGCTTAAGGGACAGGAACACCGAGAAGCTGCTTTTT; CDR3 protein: CASGLRDRNTEKLLF
J gene: TRBJ2-3; V gene: TRBV12-3/TRBV12-4; clone size: NA; D gene: TRBD2; CDR3 DNA: TGTACCACGACAGTGACTAGCGGGAGCGGAGATACGCAGTATTTT; CDR3 protein: CTTTVTSGSGDTQYF